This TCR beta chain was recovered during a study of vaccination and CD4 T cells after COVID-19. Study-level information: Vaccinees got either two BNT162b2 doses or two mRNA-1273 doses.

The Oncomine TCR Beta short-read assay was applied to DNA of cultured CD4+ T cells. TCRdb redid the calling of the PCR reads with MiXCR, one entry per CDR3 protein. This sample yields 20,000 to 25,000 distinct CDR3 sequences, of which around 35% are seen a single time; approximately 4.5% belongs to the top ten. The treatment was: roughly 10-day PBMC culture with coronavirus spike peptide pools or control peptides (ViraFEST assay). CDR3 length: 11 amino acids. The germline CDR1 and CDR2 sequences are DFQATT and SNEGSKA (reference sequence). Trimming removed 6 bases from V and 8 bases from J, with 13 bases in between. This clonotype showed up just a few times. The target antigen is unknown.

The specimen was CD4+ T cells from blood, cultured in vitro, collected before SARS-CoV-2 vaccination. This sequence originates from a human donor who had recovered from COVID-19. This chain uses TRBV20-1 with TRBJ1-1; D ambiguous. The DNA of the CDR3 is TGCAGTGCGAGAAAGGTACGAGAAGCTTTCTTT. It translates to CSARKVREAFF.